The T cell receptor (beta chain) described here comes from a study of OX40 agonist ivuxolimab in advanced cancers. Study-wide context: It was ivuxolimab, an agonistic anti-OX40 (CD134) antibody, that patients were treated with. Treatment received earlier with anti-PD-1, anti-PD-L1 or anti-CTLA-4 agents was allowed, and approximately 40% had some.

Findings and caveats of the study: Also present in some nonresponders was a low level of normalized T-cell clonal expansion.

Comments on this clone: Its antigen is unidentified.

The CDR3 is 17 amino acids. J lost 6 bases, V lost 4 bases, and 12 bases had no gene match. Germline CDR1 is KGHSH and CDR2 is LQKENI. People who had autoimmune disease history or systemic immunosuppression were excluded. TCRdb keeps only in-frame clones here, not all; method: immunoSEQ multiplex PCR. The sample consists of more than 55,000 clones, 75% to 90% of them appearing once. The starting material was CD4+ or CD8+ T cells sorted from blood, obtained in a trial of the OX40 agonist ivuxolimab. The sequence came from an adult with an advanced solid tumor such as melanoma, head and neck, liver or kidney cancer. The gene calls are TRBV18 and TRBJ1-6, with 7 bases lining up with TRBD1. As DNA, the CDR3 is TGTGCCAGCTCACGACAGGGATCGGGATCGGGTAATTCACCCCTCCACTTT. This sequence encodes CASSRQGSGSGNSPLHF. The full variable domain, rest sourced from reference TRBV18 and TRBJ1-6, is NAGVMQNPRHLVRRRGQEARLRCSPMKGHSHVYWYRQLPEEGLKFMVYLQKENIIDESGMPKERFSAEFPKEGPSILRIQQVVRGDSAAYFCASSRQGSGSGNSPLHFGNGTRLTVT.